This T cell receptor (beta chain) stems from a study of shared clonotypes between healthy human individuals. The germline gives CDR1 LGHNA, CDR2 YNFKEQ. The CDR3 runs 14 residues. Trimming stripped 5 bases from V and 0 bases from J, with 10 bases between. Unsorted samples used tens of millions of PBMCs for genomic DNA. The quantity of DNA used in unsorted PBMC replicate PCRs was 300 ng, corresponding to tens of thousands of T cell genomes. With ten immunoSEQ deep assay plates, unsorted PBMC DNA underwent sequencing. TCRdb's table, derived via immunoSEQ multiplex PCR, lists solely in-frame clones and lacks some. The sample lists 490,000 or so clones, around 80% occurring once.

Sequenced material: PBMCs. This chain links TRBV4-2 with TRBJ1-2; no reliable D call. This TCR was recovered from a woman aged 40 to 49 in good health. Some clones in this sample may be carry-over from other donors' samples. CDR3: CASSLAASNYGYTF. The DNA for the CDR3 is TGTGCCAGCAGCTTAGCAGCCTCTAACTATGGCTACACCTTC.